The clone carrying this T cell receptor beta chain was recorded only once. Its antigen remains unidentified. TCRdb keeps only in-frame clones here, not all; method: immunoSEQ multiplex PCR. The top ten clones hold approximately 0.5% of a sample with fewer than 85,000 clones, about nine tenths of them seen once. This sample is part of a study of OX40 agonist ivuxolimab in advanced cancers. Notes on the study in general: The authors did not determine the antigen specificity of the expanded peripheral T cells. CD8+ T cells averaged more expanded clones than CD4+.

The material sequenced was CD4+ or CD8+ T cells sorted from blood, taken in a trial of the OX40 agonist ivuxolimab. The TCR sequence derives from an adult with an advanced solid tumor such as melanoma, head and neck, liver or kidney cancer.

CDR3 DNA: TGTGCCAGCAGCTTAGCACCCGCCAAAAACATTCAGTACTTC. This encodes CASSLAPAKNIQYF. The rearrangement links TRBV7-2 to TRBJ2-4; D is ambiguous. V lost 0 bases to trimming and J lost 1 base, with 4 bases between them. CDR3 length: 14 amino acids. In germline, CDR1 is SGHTA, CDR2 FQGNSA.